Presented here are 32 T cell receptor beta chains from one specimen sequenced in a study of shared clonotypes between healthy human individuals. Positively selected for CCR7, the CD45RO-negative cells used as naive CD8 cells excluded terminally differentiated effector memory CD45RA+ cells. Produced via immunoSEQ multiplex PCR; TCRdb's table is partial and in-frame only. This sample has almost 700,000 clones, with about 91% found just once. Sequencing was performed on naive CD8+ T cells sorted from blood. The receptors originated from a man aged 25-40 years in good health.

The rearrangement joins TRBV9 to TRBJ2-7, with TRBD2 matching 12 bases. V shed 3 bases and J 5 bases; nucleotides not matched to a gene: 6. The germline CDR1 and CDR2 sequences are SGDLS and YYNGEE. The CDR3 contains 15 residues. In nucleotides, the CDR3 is TGTGCCAGCAGCGACCCCGCTAGCGGGAGGGACGAGCAGTACTTC. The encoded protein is CASSDPASGRDEQYF. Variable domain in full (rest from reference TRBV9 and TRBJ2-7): DSGVTQTPKHLITATGQRVTLRCSPRSGDLSVYWYQQSLDQGLQFLIQYYNGEERAKGNILERFSAQQFPDLHSELNLSSLELGDSALYFCASSDPASGRDEQYFGPGTRLTVT.

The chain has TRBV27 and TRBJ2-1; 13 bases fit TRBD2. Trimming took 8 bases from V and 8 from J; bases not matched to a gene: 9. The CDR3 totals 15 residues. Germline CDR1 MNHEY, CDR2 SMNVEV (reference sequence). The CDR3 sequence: CASADGTSGNDEQFF. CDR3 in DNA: TGTGCCAGCGCGGACGGGACTAGCGGGAACGATGAGCAGTTCTTC.

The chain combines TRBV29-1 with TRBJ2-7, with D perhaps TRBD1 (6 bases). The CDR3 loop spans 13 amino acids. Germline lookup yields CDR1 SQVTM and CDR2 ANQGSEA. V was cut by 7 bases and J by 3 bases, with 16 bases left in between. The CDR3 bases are TGCAGCGCCCTGGACAGAAGAGGCTACGAGCAGTACTTC. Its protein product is CSALDRRGYEQYF.

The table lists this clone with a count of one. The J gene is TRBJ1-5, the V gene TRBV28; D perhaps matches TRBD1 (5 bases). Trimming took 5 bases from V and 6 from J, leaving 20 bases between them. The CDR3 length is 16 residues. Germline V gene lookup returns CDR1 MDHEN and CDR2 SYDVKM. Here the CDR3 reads CASSGQPQGMGQPQHF. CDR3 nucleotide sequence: TGTGCCAGCAGTGGCCAACCCCAGGGTATGGGTCAGCCCCAGCATTTT.

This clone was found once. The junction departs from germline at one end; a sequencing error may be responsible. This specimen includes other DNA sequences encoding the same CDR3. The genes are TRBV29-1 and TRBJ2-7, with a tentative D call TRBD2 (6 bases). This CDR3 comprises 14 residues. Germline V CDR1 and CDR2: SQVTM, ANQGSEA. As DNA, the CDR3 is TGCAGCGTTAAAAAAGCGGGCCGCTCCTACGAGCAGTACTTT. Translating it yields CSVKKAGRSYEQYF.

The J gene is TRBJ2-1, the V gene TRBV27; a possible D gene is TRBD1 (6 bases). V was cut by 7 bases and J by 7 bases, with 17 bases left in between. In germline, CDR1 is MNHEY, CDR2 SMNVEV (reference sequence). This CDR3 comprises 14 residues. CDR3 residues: CASTPFETGNEQFF. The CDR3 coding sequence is TGTGCCAGCACACCTTTCGAGACAGGAAATGAGCAGTTCTTC.

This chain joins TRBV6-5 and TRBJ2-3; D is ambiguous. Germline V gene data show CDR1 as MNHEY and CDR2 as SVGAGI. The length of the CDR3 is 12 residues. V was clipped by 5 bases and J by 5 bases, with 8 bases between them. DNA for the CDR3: TGTGCCAGCAGTGCACCGGGAGATACGCAGTATTTT. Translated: CASSAPGDTQYF.

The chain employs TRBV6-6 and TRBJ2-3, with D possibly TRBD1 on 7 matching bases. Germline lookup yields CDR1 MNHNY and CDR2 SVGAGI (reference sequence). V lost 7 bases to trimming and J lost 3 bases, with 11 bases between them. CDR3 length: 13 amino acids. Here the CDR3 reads CASNPGGTDTQYF. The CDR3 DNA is TGTGCCAGCAACCCAGGGGGGACAGATACGCAGTATTTT.

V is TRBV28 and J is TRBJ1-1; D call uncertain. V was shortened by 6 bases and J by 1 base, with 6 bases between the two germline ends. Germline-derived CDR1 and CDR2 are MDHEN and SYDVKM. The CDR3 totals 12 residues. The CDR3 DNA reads TGTGCCAGCAGACATAGGAACACTGAAGCTTTCTTT. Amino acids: CASRHRNTEAFF.

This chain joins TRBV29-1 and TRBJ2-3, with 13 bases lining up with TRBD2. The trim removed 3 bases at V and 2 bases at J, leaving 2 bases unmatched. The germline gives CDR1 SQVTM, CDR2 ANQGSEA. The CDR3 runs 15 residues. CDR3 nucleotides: TGCAGCGTTGACGGGACTAGCGGGATCACAGATACGCAGTATTTT. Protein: CSVDGTSGITDTQYF.

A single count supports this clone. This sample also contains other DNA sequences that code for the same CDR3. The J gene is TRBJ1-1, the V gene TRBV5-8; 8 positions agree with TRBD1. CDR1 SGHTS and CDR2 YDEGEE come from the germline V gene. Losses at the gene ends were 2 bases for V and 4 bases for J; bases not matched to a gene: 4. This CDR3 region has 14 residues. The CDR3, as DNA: TGTGCCAGCAGCTTAGGACAGGGTGCCACTGAAGCTTTCTTT. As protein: CASSLGQGATEAFF. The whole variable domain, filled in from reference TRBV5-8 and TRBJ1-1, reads EAGVTQSPTHLIKTRGQQATLRCSPISGHTSVYWYQQALGLGLQFLLWYDEGEERNRGNFPPRFSGRQFPNYSSELNVNALELEDSALYLCASSLGQGATEAFFGQGTRLTVV.

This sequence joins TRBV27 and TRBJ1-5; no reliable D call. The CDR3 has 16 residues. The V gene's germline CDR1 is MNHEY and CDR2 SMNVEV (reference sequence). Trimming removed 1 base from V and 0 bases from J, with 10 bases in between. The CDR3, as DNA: TGTGCCAGCAGTTTATTGGCCCCGTATAGCAATCAGCCCCAGCATTTT. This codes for CASSLLAPYSNQPQHF.

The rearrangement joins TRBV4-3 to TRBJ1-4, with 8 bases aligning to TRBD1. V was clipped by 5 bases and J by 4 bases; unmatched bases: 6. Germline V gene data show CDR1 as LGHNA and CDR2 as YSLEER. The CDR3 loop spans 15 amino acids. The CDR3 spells CASSKRQGSNEKLFF. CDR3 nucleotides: TGCGCCAGCAGCAAAAGACAGGGGAGTAATGAAAAACTGTTTTTT.

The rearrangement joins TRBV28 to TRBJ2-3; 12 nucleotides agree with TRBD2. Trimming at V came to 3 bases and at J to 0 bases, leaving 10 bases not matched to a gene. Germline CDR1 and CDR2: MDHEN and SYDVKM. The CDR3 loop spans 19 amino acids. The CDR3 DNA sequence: TGTGCCAGCAGTTTGGTAACTGGACTAGCGGGATCTAGCACAGATACGCAGTATTTT. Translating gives CASSLVTGLAGSSTDTQYF.

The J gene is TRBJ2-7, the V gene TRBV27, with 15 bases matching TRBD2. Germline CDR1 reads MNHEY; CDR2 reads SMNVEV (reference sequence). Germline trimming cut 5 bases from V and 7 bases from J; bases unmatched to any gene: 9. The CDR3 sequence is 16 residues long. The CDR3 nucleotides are TGTGCCAGCAGTCAAGGACTAGCGGGAGGGCCCGAAGAGCAGTACTTC. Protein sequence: CASSQGLAGGPEEQYF.

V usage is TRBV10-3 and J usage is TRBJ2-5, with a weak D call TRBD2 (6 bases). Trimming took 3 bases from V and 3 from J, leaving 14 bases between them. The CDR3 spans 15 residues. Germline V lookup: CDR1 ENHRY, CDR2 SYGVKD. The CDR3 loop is CAISDSRELEETQYF. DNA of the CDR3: TGTGCCATCAGTGATAGTCGGGAGTTGGAAGAGACCCAGTACTTC.

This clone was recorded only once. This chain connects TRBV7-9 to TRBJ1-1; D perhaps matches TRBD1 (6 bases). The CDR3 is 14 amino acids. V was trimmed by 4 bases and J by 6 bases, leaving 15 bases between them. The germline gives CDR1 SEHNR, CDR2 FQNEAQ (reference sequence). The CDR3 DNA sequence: TGTGCCAGCAGCTCCCGCACAGGGTTTCCTGAAGCTTTCTTT. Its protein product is CASSSRTGFPEAFF.

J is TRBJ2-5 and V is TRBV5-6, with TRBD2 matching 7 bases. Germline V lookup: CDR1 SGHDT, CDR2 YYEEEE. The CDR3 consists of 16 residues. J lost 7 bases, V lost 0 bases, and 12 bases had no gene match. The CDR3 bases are TGTGCCAGCAGCTTGGGGCGGGAGATTGGTTTAGGGACCCAGTACTTC. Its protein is CASSLGREIGLGTQYF.

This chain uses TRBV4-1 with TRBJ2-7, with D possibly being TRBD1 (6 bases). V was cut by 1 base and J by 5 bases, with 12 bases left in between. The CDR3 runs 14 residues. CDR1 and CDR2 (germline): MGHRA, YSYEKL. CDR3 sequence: CASSQANREDEQYF. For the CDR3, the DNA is TGCGCCAGCAGCCAAGCTAACAGGGAAGACGAGCAGTACTTC.

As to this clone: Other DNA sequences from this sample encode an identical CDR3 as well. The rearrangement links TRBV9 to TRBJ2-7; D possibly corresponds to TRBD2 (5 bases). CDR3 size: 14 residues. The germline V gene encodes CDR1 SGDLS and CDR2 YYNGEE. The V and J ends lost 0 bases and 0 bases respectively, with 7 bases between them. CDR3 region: CASSVDGSSYEQYF. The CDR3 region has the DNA TGTGCCAGCAGCGTAGATGGGAGCTCCTACGAGCAGTACTTC.

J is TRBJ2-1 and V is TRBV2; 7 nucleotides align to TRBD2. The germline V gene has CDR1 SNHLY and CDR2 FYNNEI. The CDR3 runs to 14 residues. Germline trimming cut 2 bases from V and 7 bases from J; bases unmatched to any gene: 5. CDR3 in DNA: TGTGCCAGCAGTGAATCTAGCGGCTGGAATGAGCAGTTCTTC. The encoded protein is CASSESSGWNEQFF.

The CDR3 region has the DNA TGTGCCAGCAGCGTAGGAACTAGAGGGGAAGCTTTCTTT. Residues: CASSVGTRGEAFF. J is TRBJ1-1 and V is TRBV9; D is undetermined. CDR3 length: 13 amino acids. V was pared by 0 bases and J by 8 bases, with 11 bases between. Looked up from germline, CDR1 is SGDLS and CDR2 is YYNGEE.

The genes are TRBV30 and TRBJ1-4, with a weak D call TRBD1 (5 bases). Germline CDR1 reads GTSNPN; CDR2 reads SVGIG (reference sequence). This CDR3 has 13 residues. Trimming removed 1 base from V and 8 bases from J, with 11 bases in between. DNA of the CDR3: TGTGCCTGGAGTGAGGGGATAGACGAAAAACTGTTTTTT. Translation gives CAWSEGIDEKLFF. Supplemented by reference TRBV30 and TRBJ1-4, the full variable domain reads SQTIHQWPATLVQPVGSPLSLECTVEGTSNPNLYWYRQAAGRGLQLLFYSVGIGQISSEVPQNLSASRPQDRQFILSSKKLLLSDSGFYLCAWSEGIDEKLFFGSGTQLSVL.

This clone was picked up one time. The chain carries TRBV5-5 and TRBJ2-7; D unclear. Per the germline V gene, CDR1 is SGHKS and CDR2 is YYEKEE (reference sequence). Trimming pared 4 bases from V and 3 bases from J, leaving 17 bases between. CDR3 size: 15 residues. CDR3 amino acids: CASSPWPGPGYEQYF. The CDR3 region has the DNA TGTGCCAGCAGCCCCTGGCCGGGTCCAGGCTACGAGCAGTACTTC.

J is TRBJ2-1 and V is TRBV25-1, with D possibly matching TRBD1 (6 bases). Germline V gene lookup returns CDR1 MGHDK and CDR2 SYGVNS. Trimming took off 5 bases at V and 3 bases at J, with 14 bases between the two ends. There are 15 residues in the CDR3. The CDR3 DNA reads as TGTGCCAGCAGTCCCCCAGGGGACGTCTACAATGAGCAGTTCTTC. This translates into CASSPPGDVYNEQFF.

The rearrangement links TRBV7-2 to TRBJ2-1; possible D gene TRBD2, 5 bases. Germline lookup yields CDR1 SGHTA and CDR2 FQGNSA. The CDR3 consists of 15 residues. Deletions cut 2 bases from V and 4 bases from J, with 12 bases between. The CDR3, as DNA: TGTGCCAGCAGCTTATATGGGAGCCAATACAATGAGCAGTTCTTC. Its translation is CASSLYGSQYNEQFF.

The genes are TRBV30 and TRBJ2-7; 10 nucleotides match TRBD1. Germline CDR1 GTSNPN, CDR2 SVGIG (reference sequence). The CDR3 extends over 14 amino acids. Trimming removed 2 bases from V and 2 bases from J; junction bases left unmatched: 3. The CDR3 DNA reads TGTGCCTGGAGTACCGGGACAGGGGCCTACGAGCAGTACTTC. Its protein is CAWSTGTGAYEQYF.

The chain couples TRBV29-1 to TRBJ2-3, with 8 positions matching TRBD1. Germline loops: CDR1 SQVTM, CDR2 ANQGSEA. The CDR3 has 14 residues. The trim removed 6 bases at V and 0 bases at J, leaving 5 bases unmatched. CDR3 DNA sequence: TGCAGCGTACAGGGGGTAACTAGCACAGATACGCAGTATTTT. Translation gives CSVQGVTSTDTQYF.

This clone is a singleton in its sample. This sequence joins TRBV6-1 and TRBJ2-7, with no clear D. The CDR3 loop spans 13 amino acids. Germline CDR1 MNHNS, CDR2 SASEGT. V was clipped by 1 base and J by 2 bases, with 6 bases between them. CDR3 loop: CASSEGGTYEQYF. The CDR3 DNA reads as TGTGCCAGCAGTGAAGGGGGAACCTACGAGCAGTACTTC.

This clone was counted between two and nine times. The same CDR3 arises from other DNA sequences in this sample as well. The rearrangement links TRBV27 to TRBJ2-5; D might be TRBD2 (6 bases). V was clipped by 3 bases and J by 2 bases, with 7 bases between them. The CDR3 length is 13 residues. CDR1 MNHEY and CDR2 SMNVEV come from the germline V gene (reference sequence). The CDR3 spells CASSFGGQETQYF. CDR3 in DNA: TGTGCCAGCAGTTTCGGGGGACAAGAGACCCAGTACTTC.

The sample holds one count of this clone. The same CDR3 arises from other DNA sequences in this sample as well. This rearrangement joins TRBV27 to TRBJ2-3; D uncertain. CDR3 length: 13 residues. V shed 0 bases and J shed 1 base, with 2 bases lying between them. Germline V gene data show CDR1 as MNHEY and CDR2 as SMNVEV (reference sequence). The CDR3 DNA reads TGTGCCAGCAGTTTATCTCGCACAGATACGCAGTATTTT. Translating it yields CASSLSRTDTQYF.

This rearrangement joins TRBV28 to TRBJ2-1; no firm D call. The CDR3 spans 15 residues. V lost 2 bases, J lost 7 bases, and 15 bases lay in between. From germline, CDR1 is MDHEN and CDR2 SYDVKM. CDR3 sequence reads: CASSLTPLGSNEQFF. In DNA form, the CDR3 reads TGTGCCAGCAGTTTAACCCCCTTGGGGTCTAATGAGCAGTTCTTC.